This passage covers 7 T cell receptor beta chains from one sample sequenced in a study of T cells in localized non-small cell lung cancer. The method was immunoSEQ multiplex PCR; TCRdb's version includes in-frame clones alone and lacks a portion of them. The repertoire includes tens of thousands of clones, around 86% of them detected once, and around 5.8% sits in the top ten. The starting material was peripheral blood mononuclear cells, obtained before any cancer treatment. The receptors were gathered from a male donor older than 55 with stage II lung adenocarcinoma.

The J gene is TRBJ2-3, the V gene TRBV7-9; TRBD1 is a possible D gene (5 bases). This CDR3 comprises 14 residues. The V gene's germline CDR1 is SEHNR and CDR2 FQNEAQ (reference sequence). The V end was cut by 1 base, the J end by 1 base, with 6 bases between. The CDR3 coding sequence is TGTGCCAGCAGCTTAGAGGGGCGCACAGATACGCAGTATTTT. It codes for CASSLEGRTDTQYF. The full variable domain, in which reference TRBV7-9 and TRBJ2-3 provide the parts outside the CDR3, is DTGVSQNPRHKITKRGQNVTFRCDPISEHNRLYWYRQTLGQGPEFLTYFQNEAQLEKSRLLSDRFSAERPKGSFSTLEIQRTEQGDSAMYLCASSLEGRTDTQYFGPGTRLTVL.

CDR3 bases: TGTGCCAGCAGTCCGACGATAGCGGGAGAGCAGTTCTTC. Residues: CASSPTIAGEQFF. V gene TRBV27 combines with J gene TRBJ2-1; 8 bases match TRBD2. J gave up 10 bases and V 5 bases, and 7 bases lay outside the gene matches. In germline, CDR1 is MNHEY, CDR2 SMNVEV (reference sequence). The CDR3 is made up of 13 amino acids.

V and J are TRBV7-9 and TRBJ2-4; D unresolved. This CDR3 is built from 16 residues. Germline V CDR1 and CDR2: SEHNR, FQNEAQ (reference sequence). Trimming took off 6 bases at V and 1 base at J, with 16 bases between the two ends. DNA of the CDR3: TGTGCCAGCAGACTCCCCGCGGATGAGGCCAAAAACATTCAGTACTTC. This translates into CASRLPADEAKNIQYF.

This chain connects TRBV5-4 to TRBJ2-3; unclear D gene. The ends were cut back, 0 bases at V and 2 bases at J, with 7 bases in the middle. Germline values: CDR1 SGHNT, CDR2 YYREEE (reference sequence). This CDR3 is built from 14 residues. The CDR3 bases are TGTGCCAGCAGCTTGGTCGGCAACACAGATACGCAGTATTTT. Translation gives CASSLVGNTDTQYF. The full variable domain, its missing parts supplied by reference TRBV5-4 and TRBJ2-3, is ETGVTQSPTHLIKTRGQQVTLRCSSQSGHNTVSWYQQALGQGPQFIFQYYREEENGRGNFPPRFSGLQFPNYSSELNVNALELDDSALYLCASSLVGNTDTQYFGPGTRLTVL.

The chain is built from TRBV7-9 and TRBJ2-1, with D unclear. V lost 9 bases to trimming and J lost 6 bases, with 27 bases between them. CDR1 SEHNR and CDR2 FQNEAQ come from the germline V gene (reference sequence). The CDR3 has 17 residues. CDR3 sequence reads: CASKRRLRTVRSNEQFF. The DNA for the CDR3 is TGTGCCAGTAAGCGACGACTTAGGACGGTGAGGTCCAATGAGCAGTTCTTC. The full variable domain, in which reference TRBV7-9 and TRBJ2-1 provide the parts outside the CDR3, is DTGVSQNPRHKITKRGQNVTFRCDPISEHNRLYWYRQTLGQGPEFLTYFQNEAQLEKSRLLSDRFSAERPKGSFSTLEIQRTEQGDSAMYLCASKRRLRTVRSNEQFFGPGTRLTVL.

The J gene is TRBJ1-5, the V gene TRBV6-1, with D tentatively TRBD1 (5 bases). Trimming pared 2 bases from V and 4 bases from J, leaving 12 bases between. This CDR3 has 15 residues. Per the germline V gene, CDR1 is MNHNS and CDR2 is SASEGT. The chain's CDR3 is CASSESWQGNQPQHF. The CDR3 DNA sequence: TGTGCCAGCAGTGAAAGTTGGCAGGGTAATCAGCCCCAGCATTTT.

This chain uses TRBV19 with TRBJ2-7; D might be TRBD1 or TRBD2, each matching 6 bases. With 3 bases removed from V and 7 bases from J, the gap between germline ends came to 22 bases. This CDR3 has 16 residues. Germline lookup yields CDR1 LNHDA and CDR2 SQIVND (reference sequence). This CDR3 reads CASSIGAGGRGVEQYF. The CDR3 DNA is TGTGCCAGTAGTATCGGGGCCGGGGGCCGTGGTGTGGAGCAGTACTTC.